Each of the 11 T cell receptor beta chains below was sequenced from the same sample in a study of CD8+CD57+ T cells in acquired aplastic anemia. Patients included in sequencing had previously demonstrated CD8+CD57+ cell expansion by flow cytometry. Using genomic DNA as the template, TCR beta VDJ and CDR3 profiling was carried out. TCRdb used MiXCR to reprocess the reads, holding one entry per CDR3 protein. The data hold approximately 250,000 distinct CDR3 sequences, with 70% to 85% observed a single time. Material: sorted CD4+, CD8+, or CD8+CD57+ T cells (not recorded which) from PBMCs. These receptor sequences come from a human donor with aplastic anemia.

Comment on this clonotype: Without the conserved terminal phenylalanine or tryptophan, this CDR3 likely stems from a read error. The DNA is omitted, as the CDR3 cannot be located on it reliably, and the CDR3 follows TCRdb's listing. This sequence joins TRBV15 and TRBJ2-6. The germline V gene encodes CDR1 LNHNV and CDR2 YYDKDF (reference sequence). The CDR3 totals 16 residues, both ends included. The CDR3 spells CATSRGSSQEAKYFGL.

The rearrangement joins TRBV7-8 to TRBJ1-2; TRBD1 aligns across 7 bases. The junction had 8 bases not matched to a gene; V was cut back by 5 bases and J by 2 bases. The CDR3 is 15 amino acids. Germline V gives CDR1 SGHVS, CDR2 FQNEAQ. The chain's CDR3 is CASSQGVTGNYGYTF. CDR3 sequence (DNA): TGTGCCAGCAGCCAAGGAGTGACAGGGAACTATGGCTACACCTTC.

In the case of this clonotype: The germline gene is not matched at one end of the junction; a read error may be the cause. The chain employs TRBV11-2 and TRBJ2-2, with D possibly being TRBD2 (5 bases). Germline V CDR1 and CDR2: SGHAT, FQNNGV. This CDR3 region has 17 residues. CDR3 residues: CASSWGRGWPNTGELVF. CDR3 sequence (DNA): TGCGCCAGCAGCTGGGGTCGCGGGTGGCCGAACACCGGGGAGCTGGTTTTT.

The V gene is TRBV2, the J gene TRBJ1-2, with D possibly being TRBD1 (5 bases). Germline-derived CDR1 and CDR2 are SNHLY and FYNNEI. V was shortened by 4 bases and J by 2 bases, with 14 bases between the two germline ends. The CDR3 runs to 15 residues. In DNA, the CDR3 is TGTGCCAGCAGTGTACCCTCGCAGGGAAACTATGGCTACACCTTC. The encoded protein is CASSVPSQGNYGYTF.

This clonotype was seen more than once but under ten times. The V gene is TRBV9, the J gene TRBJ2-6; D not certain. The germline V gene has CDR1 SGDLS and CDR2 YYNGEE. With 7 bases removed from V and 12 bases from J, the gap between germline ends came to 26 bases. CDR3 size: 16 residues. CDR3 residues: CASGLAGNIQAFVLTF. The CDR3 DNA follows: TGTGCCAGCGGATTAGCTGGTAACATTCAGGCCTTCGTCCTGACTTTC.

The chain links TRBV20-1 to TRBJ2-7; the D is unclear. V gave up 1 base and J gave up 3 bases, with 16 bases separating them. The CDR3 contains 15 residues. The germline gives CDR1 DFQATT, CDR2 SNEGSKA (reference sequence). The CDR3 DNA reads as TGCAGTGCTAGAGCTCTATCGTACAGTGGCTACGAGCAGTACTTC. The encoded protein is CSARALSYSGYEQYF.

CDR3 sequence: CASSLTGGTALSYEQYV. CDR3 bases: TGTGCCAGCAGCTTGACAGGGGGGACAGCCCTTTCCTACGAGCAGTACGTC. This chain connects TRBV7-2 to TRBJ2-7; 9 nucleotides match TRBD1. Germline trimming cut 3 bases from V and 1 base from J; bases unmatched to any gene: 10. CDR1 is SGHTA and CDR2 is FQGNSA in the germline V gene. The CDR3 runs 17 residues.

The V and J genes are TRBV7-2 and TRBJ1-2, with D maybe TRBD1 (5 bases). Germline V gene sequence: CDR1 SGHTA, CDR2 FQGNSA. The CDR3 has 15 residues. Trimming pared 3 bases from V and 4 bases from J, leaving 15 bases between. The CDR3 protein is CASSLGGGSVYGYTF. The CDR3 DNA sequence: TGTGCCAGCAGCTTGGGGGGGGGGTCCGTCTATGGCTACACCTTC.

The gene calls are TRBV7-9 and TRBJ2-3; D uncertain. The V end lost 9 bases, the J end lost 5 bases, and 21 bases lay between the germline ends. Germline CDR1 SEHNR, CDR2 FQNEAQ (reference sequence). CDR3 length: 15 amino acids. CDR3 region: CARRAATGGIDTQYF. The CDR3 DNA is TGTGCCAGACGCGCGGCGACTGGCGGAATAGATACGCAGTATTTT. The whole variable domain, filled in from reference TRBV7-9 and TRBJ2-3, reads DTGVSQNPRHKITKRGQNVTFRCDPISEHNRLYWYRQTLGQGPEFLTYFQNEAQLEKSRLLSDRFSAERPKGSFSTLEIQRTEQGDSAMYLCARRAATGGIDTQYFGPGTRLTVL.

A few counts support this clonotype. This sequence joins TRBV10-3 and TRBJ2-7; a possible D gene is TRBD1 (5 bases). V lost 7 bases and J 0 bases, leaving 13 bases between the germline ends. This CDR3 region has 14 residues. The germline CDR1 and CDR2 sequences are ENHRY and SYGVKD. In DNA form, the CDR3 reads TGTGCCATCACTCCAGGGTTTACCTCCTACGAGCAGTACTTC. Its translation: CAITPGFTSYEQYF.

The gene calls are TRBV9 and TRBJ2-6; D assignment may be TRBD1 or TRBD2 (6 bases each). Germline CDR1 and CDR2: SGDLS and YYNGEE. The CDR3 totals 17 residues. V lost 1 base and J 9 bases, leaving 20 bases between the germline ends. In DNA form, the CDR3 reads TGTGCCAGCAGCGTACGGGGGCCACCACAGATACGCAACGTCCTGACTTTC. Its protein is CASSVRGPPQIRNVLTF.